What follows are 23 T cell receptor beta chains derived from one specimen sequenced in a study of blood T cell repertoires in COVID-19. Measured with immunoSEQ multiplex PCR; TCRdb has only the in-frame clones, and not every one. The profile covers fewer than 400,000 clones, with 85% to 95% appearing a single time and roughly 3.9% taken by the ten largest. Sequencing was performed on PBMCs or T cells enriched from blood (not recorded which). The receptors shown here come from a woman in her twenties or thirties who had been exposed to COVID-19.

This chain links TRBV6-5 with TRBJ2-7; D is undetermined. The CDR3 has 16 amino acids. Looked up from germline, CDR1 is MNHEY and CDR2 is SVGAGI. Trimming took off 4 bases at V and 2 bases at J, with 18 bases between the two ends. The DNA of the CDR3 is TGTGCCAGCAGTTTCACTCCTCCAGCGTTCCCCTACGAGCAGTACTTC. Translated: CASSFTPPAFPYEQYF.

The chain couples TRBV7-2 to TRBJ1-4; possibly TRBD1 for D (5 bases). The V gene lost 5 bases and the J gene lost 8 bases, with 15 bases spanning the gap. Per the germline V gene, CDR1 is SGHTA and CDR2 is FQGNSA. The CDR3 totals 14 residues. The CDR3 bases are TGTGCCAGCAGCCCTCGGGGGGATGGGGAAAAACTGTTTTTT. Amino acid sequence: CASSPRGDGEKLFF.

The chain carries TRBV27 and TRBJ1-5; TRBD1 aligns across 7 bases. CDR1 is MNHEY and CDR2 is SMNVEV in the germline V gene (reference sequence). The CDR3 consists of 15 residues. Trimming took 5 bases from V and 6 from J; bases not matched to a gene: 10. The CDR3 nucleotides are TGTGCCAGCAGTCCCGGGACAGCAGCGGCTCAGCCCCAGCATTTT. This encodes CASSPGTAAAQPQHF.

The chain uses TRBV5-6 and TRBJ2-2; D perhaps matches TRBD2 (6 bases). CDR1 and CDR2 from the germline V gene are SGHDT and YYEEEE. This CDR3 is 15 amino acids long. The V end was cut by 3 bases, the J end by 3 bases, with 12 bases between. CDR3 sequence: CASSWIWGDTGELFF. The DNA of the CDR3 is TGTGCCAGCAGCTGGATTTGGGGGGACACCGGGGAGCTGTTTTTT.

The chain combines TRBV7-2 with TRBJ1-5; D is undetermined. Germline V gene data show CDR1 as SGHTA and CDR2 as FQGNSA. The CDR3 length is 15 residues. V was clipped by 3 bases and J by 1 base, with 10 bases between them. The CDR3 DNA reads TGTGCCAGCAGCTTTGCGAACCCGAGCAATCAGCCCCAGCATTTT. This gives the protein CASSFANPSNQPQHF.

This chain links TRBV19 with TRBJ1-3, with TRBD1 as a possible D gene (6 bases). This CDR3 spans 14 amino acids. Germline CDR1 is LNHDA and CDR2 is SQIVND (reference sequence). V shed 3 bases and J shed 2 bases, with 8 bases lying between them. CDR3 in DNA: TGTGCCAGTAGTATTCCAGGGGCTGGAAACACCATATATTTT. Amino acid sequence: CASSIPGAGNTIYF.

The chain joins TRBV20-1 to TRBJ1-1; no definite D call. This CDR3 is built from 16 residues. In germline, CDR1 is DFQATT, CDR2 SNEGSKA (reference sequence). V lost 3 bases and J 1 base, leaving 18 bases between the germline ends. DNA of the CDR3: TGCAGTGCTAGTGTCGGCAGGTGGGCTTCGAACACTGAAGCTTTCTTT. Translating gives CSASVGRWASNTEAFF.

The gene calls are TRBV29-1 and TRBJ1-6; TRBD1 matches at 7 bases. Unmatched junction bases numbered 4, after V lost 7 bases and J lost 7 bases. The CDR3 is made up of 12 amino acids. From germline, CDR1 is SQVTM and CDR2 ANQGSEA. Here the CDR3 reads CSAGTENSPLHF. The CDR3, as DNA: TGCAGCGCCGGGACAGAAAATTCACCCCTCCACTTT.

The genes are TRBV5-1 and TRBJ2-2, with TRBD2 matching over 9 bases. Looked up from germline, CDR1 is SGHRS and CDR2 is YFSETQ. The CDR3 spans 16 residues. The J segment lost 3 bases and the V segment lost 2 bases, leaving 5 bases of the junction unmatched. The DNA for the CDR3 is TGCGCCAGCAGCTTACGACTAGCGGCGGACACCGGGGAGCTGTTTTTT. It is translated as CASSLRLAADTGELFF.

The chain couples TRBV7-9 to TRBJ2-5, with D possibly being TRBD1 (5 bases). Deletions cut 5 bases from V and 4 bases from J, with 11 bases between. The CDR3 runs to 13 residues. Looked up from germline, CDR1 is SEHNR and CDR2 is FQNEAQ (reference sequence). CDR3 sequence reads: CASSDGRVETQYF. The CDR3 region has the DNA TGTGCCAGCAGCGATGGCAGGGTAGAGACCCAGTACTTC.

This clone was seen a handful of times. The V call is TRBV5-4, the J call TRBJ2-7; possibly TRBD1 for D (6 bases). The CDR3 length is 13 residues. Trimming removed 3 bases from V and 3 bases from J, with 10 bases in between. Germline V gives CDR1 SGHNT, CDR2 YYREEE (reference sequence). Here the CDR3 reads CASSYRDNYEQYF. CDR3 in DNA: TGTGCCAGCAGCTACCGGGACAACTACGAGCAGTACTTC.

The CDR3 region has the DNA TGTGCCAGCAGTGAATTTAGGGTGGGGAGAGTGACTGAAGCTTTCTTT. The encoded protein is CASSEFRVGRVTEAFF. The rearrangement links TRBV25-1 to TRBJ1-1, with D unresolved. Germline V gene sequence: CDR1 MGHDK, CDR2 SYGVNS. CDR3 size: 16 residues. The V gene lost 1 base and the J gene lost 5 bases, with 17 bases spanning the gap.

The rearrangement links TRBV18 to TRBJ1-4, with TRBD1 matching over 8 bases. This CDR3 is built from 16 residues. V trimming: 1 base; J trimming: 0 bases; junction bases outside the gene matches: 1. Germline lookup yields CDR1 KGHSH and CDR2 LQKENI. In DNA form, the CDR3 reads TGTGCCAGCTCACCACGGACAGGGCCAACTAATGAAAAACTGTTTTTT. Protein: CASSPRTGPTNEKLFF.

V gene TRBV28 combines with J gene TRBJ2-2; 10 bases agree with TRBD1. Trimming cost V 10 bases and J 7 bases; bases outside gene matches: 9. The CDR3 sequence is 14 residues long. Germline lookup yields CDR1 MDHEN and CDR2 SYDVKM. The CDR3 loop reads CAIGTGAIIGELFF. CDR3 DNA sequence: TGTGCCATCGGGACAGGGGCCATCATCGGGGAGCTGTTTTTT. The whole variable domain, filled in from reference TRBV28 and TRBJ2-2, reads DVKVTQSSRYLVKRTGEKVFLECVQDMDHENMFWYRQDPGLGLRLIYFSYDVKMKEKGDIPEGYSVSREKKERFSLILESASTNQTSMYLCAIGTGAIIGELFFGEGSRLTVL.

The chain uses TRBV2 and TRBJ1-3, with 8 bases aligning to TRBD1. V dropped 2 bases and J dropped 2; count of bases not matched to a gene: 2. Germline CDR1 SNHLY, CDR2 FYNNEI. The CDR3 contains 15 residues. CDR3 sequence reads: CASSERTGTGNTIYF. CDR3 nucleotide sequence: TGTGCCAGCAGTGAACGGACAGGGACTGGAAACACCATATATTTT. The full variable domain, rest sourced from reference TRBV2 and TRBJ1-3, is EPEVTQTPSHQVTQMGQEVILRCVPISNHLYFYWYRQILGQKVEFLVSFYNNEISEKSEIFDDQFSVERPDGSNFTLKIRSTKLEDSAMYFCASSERTGTGNTIYFGEGSWLTVV.

This clone was seen a handful of times. This chain joins TRBV6-5 and TRBJ1-1, with 7 bases matching TRBD1. V shed 5 bases and J 5 bases; nucleotides not matched to a gene: 5. Germline V gene lookup returns CDR1 MNHEY and CDR2 SVGAGI. The CDR3 is 13 residues long. The CDR3 sequence: CASSHTGDTEAFF. Written as DNA, the CDR3 is TGTGCCAGCAGTCATACAGGGGATACTGAAGCTTTCTTT.

The chain is built from TRBV7-2 and TRBJ2-4; a possible D gene is TRBD1 (6 bases). The germline V gene has CDR1 SGHTA and CDR2 FQGNSA. Trimming shortened V by 8 bases and J by 11 bases, and 19 bases separated the two germline ends. The CDR3 totals 13 residues. The CDR3, as DNA: TGTGCCAGCGGCCTCGGGCAGGGGTGGGTTCAGTACTTC. It specifies CASGLGQGWVQYF. The full variable domain, in which reference TRBV7-2 and TRBJ2-4 provide the parts outside the CDR3, is GAGVSQSPSNKVTEKGKDVELRCDPISGHTALYWYRQSLGQGLEFLIYFQGNSAPDKSGLPSDRFSAERTGGSVSTLTIQRTQQEDSAVYLCASGLGQGWVQYFGAGTRLSVL.

In this sample, this clone turned up once. The chain couples TRBV27 to TRBJ2-7, with D uncertain. The CDR3 consists of 14 residues. Germline V gene data show CDR1 as MNHEY and CDR2 as SMNVEV (reference sequence). Trimming shortened V by 3 bases and J by 3 bases, and 12 bases separated the two germline ends. CDR3 amino acids: CASSFLERVYEQYF. CDR3 DNA: TGTGCCAGCAGTTTTCTAGAACGGGTCTACGAGCAGTACTTC.

The V gene is TRBV7-8, the J gene TRBJ2-1; 9 bases fit TRBD2. From germline, CDR1 is SGHVS and CDR2 FQNEAQ. The CDR3 contains 15 residues. The J segment lost 4 bases and the V segment lost 2 bases, leaving 3 bases of the junction unmatched. The CDR3 DNA reads TGTGCCAGCAGCTTAAAAGCGGGGGGTTACAATGAGCAGTTCTTC. This translates into CASSLKAGGYNEQFF.

CDR3 region: CAIRQGASGKLFF. CDR3 DNA: TGTGCCATTCGACAGGGGGCAAGTGGAAAACTGTTTTTT. V gene TRBV28 combines with J gene TRBJ1-4, with 10 positions matching TRBD1. The V gene end was trimmed by 10 bases and the J gene end by 10 bases; junction bases not matched to a gene: 9. This CDR3 comprises 13 residues. CDR1 MDHEN and CDR2 SYDVKM come from the germline V gene.

This clone appeared a single time. This chain connects TRBV28 to TRBJ1-2; a weak D match, TRBD1 (6 bases). The V gene lost 11 bases and the J gene lost 2 bases, with 9 bases spanning the gap. The germline CDR1 and CDR2 sequences are MDHEN and SYDVKM. The CDR3 covers 11 residues. The CDR3 here is CAAGQNYGYTF. The CDR3, as DNA: TGTGCCGCCGGACAGAACTATGGCTACACCTTC.

DNA for the CDR3: TGTGCCAGCAGGGAGTCAGTAAACACCATATATTTT. It translates to CASRESVNTIYF. The genes are TRBV12-3 or TRBV12-4 and TRBJ1-3; no firm D call. The V and J ends lost 6 bases and 6 bases respectively, with 9 bases between them. This CDR3 is built from 12 residues.

As DNA, the CDR3 is TGTGCCAGCAGCAAAACGCGATTCAGGGGGCTAGGCTATGGCTACACCTTC. This sequence encodes CASSKTRFRGLGYGYTF. The J gene is TRBJ1-2, the V gene TRBV11-2, with 8 bases matching TRBD1. The ends lost 5 bases at V and 4 bases at J; junction bases unmatched: 15. CDR1 and CDR2 from the germline V gene are SGHAT and FQNNGV. CDR3 size: 17 residues.